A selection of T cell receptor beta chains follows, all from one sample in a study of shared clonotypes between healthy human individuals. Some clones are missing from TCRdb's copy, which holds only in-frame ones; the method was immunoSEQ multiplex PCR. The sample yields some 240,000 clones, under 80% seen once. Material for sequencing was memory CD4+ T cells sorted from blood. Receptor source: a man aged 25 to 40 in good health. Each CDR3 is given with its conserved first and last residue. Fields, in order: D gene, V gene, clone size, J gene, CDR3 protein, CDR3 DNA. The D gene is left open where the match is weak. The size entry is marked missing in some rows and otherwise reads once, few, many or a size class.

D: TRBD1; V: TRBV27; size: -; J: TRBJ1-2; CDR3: CASSLLGTGAYGYTF; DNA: TGTGCCAGCAGTTTACTGGGGACAGGGGCTTATGGCTACACCTTC
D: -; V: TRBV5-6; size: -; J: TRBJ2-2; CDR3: CASSLVGIEGELFF; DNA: TGTGCCAGCAGCTTGGTGGGGATTGAGGGGGAGCTGTTTTTT
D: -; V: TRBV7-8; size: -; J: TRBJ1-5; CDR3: CASSLALGDLGNQPQHF; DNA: TGTGCCAGCAGCTTAGCCCTGGGGGATTTGGGCAATCAGCCCCAGCATTTT
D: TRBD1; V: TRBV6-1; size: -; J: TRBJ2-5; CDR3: CASSKWTGTETQYF; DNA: TGTGCCAGCAGTAAATGGACAGGAACGGAGACCCAGTACTTC
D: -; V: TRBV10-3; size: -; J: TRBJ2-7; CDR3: CARRRQGGVEQYF; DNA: TGTGCCAGACGTAGACAGGGAGGGGTGGAGCAGTACTTC
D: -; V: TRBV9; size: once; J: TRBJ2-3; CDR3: CASSVDSRIDTQYF; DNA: TGTGCCAGCAGCGTAGACTCAAGAATAGATACGCAGTATTTT
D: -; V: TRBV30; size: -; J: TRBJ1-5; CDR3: CAWKGNNQPQHF; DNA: TGTGCCTGGAAAGGGAACAATCAGCCCCAGCATTTT
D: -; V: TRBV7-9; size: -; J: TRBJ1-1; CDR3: CASSSSRRGAEAFF; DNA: TGTGCCAGCAGCTCCTCCCGACGGGGGGCTGAAGCTTTCTTT
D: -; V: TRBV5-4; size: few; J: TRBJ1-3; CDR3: CASSSDRVGNTIYF; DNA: TGTGCCAGCAGCTCCGACAGAGTTGGAAACACCATATATTTT
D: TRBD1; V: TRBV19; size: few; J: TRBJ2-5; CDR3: CASSPTGAKETQYF; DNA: TGTGCCAGTAGTCCTACAGGGGCCAAAGAGACCCAGTACTTC
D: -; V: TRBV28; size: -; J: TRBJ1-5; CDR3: CASSSDLYSNQPQHF; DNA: TGTGCCAGCAGTTCAGACCTCTATAGCAATCAGCCCCAGCATTTT
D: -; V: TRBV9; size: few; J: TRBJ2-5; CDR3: CASSVDGTRQETQYF; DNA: TGTGCCAGCAGCGTGGATGGGACCCGACAAGAGACCCAGTACTTC
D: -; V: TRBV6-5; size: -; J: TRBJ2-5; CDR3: CASSYSPGAETQYF; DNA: TGTGCCAGCAGTTACTCACCGGGCGCAGAGACCCAGTACTTC
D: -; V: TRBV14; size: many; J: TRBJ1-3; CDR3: CASSQARFSGNTIYF; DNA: TGTGCCAGCAGCCAAGCCAGGTTCTCTGGAAACACCATATATTTT
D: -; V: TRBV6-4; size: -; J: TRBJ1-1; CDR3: CASSATVNTEAFF; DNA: TGTGCCAGCAGTGCCACGGTGAACACTGAAGCTTTCTTT
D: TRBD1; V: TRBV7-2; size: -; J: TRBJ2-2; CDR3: CASSWTGGSGELFF; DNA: TGTGCCAGCAGCTGGACAGGGGGCTCCGGGGAGCTGTTTTTT
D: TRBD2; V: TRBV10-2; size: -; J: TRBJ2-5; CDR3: CASTASGSQETQYF; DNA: TGCGCCAGCACAGCTAGCGGGAGCCAAGAGACCCAGTACTTC
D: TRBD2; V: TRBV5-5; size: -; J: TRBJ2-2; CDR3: CASSLSREGNTGELFF; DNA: TGTGCCAGCAGCTTAAGTCGGGAGGGGAACACCGGGGAGCTGTTTTTT
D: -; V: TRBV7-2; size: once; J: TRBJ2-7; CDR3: CASSLALYEQYF; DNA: TGTGCCAGCAGCTTAGCCCTCTACGAGCAGTACTTC
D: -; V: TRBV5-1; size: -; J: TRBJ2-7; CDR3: CASSRFGAPSGEQYF; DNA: TGTGCCAGCAGCAGATTCGGAGCCCCCAGCGGAGAGCAGTACTTC
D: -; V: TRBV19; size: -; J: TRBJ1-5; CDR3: CASSFSNQPQHF; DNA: TGTGCCAGTAGTTTTAGCAATCAGCCCCAGCATTTT
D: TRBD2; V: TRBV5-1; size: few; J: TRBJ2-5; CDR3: CASSSLAGGFIETQYF; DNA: TGCGCCAGCAGCTCCCTAGCGGGAGGGTTTATAGAGACCCAGTACTTC
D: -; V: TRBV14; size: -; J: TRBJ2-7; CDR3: CASSQSWGSEQYF; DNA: TGTGCCAGCAGCCAGTCTTGGGGTTCGGAGCAGTACTTC
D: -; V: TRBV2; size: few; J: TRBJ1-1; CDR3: CASTESTGSTEAFF; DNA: TGTGCCAGCACCGAATCGACAGGAAGTACTGAAGCTTTCTTT
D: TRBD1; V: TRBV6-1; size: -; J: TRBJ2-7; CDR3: CASDRGQYEQYF; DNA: TGTGCCAGCGACAGGGGGCAGTACGAGCAGTACTTC
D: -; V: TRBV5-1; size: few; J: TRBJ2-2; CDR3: CASSFDTANTGELFF; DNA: TGCGCCAGCAGCTTCGACACAGCGAACACCGGGGAGCTGTTTTTT
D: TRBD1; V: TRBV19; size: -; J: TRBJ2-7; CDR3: CASSISGQGDEQYF; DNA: TGTGCCAGTAGTATATCAGGACAGGGAGACGAGCAGTACTTC
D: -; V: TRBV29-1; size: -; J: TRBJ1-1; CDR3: CSVEVLGRAGTEAFF; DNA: TGCAGCGTTGAAGTTCTAGGCAGGGCAGGCACTGAAGCTTTCTTT
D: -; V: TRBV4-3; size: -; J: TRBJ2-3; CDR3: CASSLRATTDTQYF; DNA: TGCGCCAGCAGCCTGCGGGCCACCACAGATACGCAGTATTTT
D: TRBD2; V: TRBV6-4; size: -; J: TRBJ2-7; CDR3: CASYLSGSNSYEQYF; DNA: TGTGCCAGCTACCTAAGCGGGAGCAATTCCTACGAGCAGTACTTC
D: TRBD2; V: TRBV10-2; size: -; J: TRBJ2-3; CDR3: CASRNPGLVVTDTQYF; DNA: TGCGCCAGCCGAAATCCTGGACTAGTAGTCACAGATACGCAGTATTTT
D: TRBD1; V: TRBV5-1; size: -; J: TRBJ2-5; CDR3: CASSLEGRGFLETQYF; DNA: TGCGCCAGCAGCTTGGAGGGCAGGGGGTTCTTGGAGACCCAGTACTTC
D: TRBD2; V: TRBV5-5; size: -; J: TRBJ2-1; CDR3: CASSYGLAGVGGDEQFF; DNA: TGTGCCAGCAGTTACGGACTAGCGGGAGTAGGGGGAGATGAGCAGTTCTTC
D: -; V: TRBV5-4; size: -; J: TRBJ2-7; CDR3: CASGQGYEQYF; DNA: TGTGCCAGCGGGCAGGGCTACGAGCAGTACTTC
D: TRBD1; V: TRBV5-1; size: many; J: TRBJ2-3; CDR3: CASSFDRVTQYF; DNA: TGCGCCAGCAGCTTCGACAGGGTTACGCAGTATTTT
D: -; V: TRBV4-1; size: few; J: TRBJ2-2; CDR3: CASSQAWAGELFF; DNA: TGCGCCAGCAGCCAAGCCTGGGCCGGGGAGCTGTTTTTT
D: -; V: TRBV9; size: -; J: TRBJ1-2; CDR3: CASSSWDGNYGYTF; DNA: TGTGCCAGCAGCTCCTGGGACGGAAATTATGGCTACACCTTC
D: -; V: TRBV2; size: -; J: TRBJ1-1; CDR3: CASSEIVQGGWTEAFF; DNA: TGTGCCAGCAGTGAAATAGTCCAGGGAGGATGGACTGAAGCTTTCTTT
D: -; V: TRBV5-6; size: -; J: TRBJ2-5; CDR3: CASSISTQGQWETQYF; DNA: TGTGCCAGCAGCATTTCTACGCAGGGGCAGTGGGAGACCCAGTACTTC
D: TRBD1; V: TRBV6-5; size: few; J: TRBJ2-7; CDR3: CASSLLGQGTHEQYF; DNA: TGTGCCAGCTCACTTCTCGGACAGGGGACCCACGAGCAGTACTTC
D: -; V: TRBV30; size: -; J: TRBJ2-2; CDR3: CAWSDRSGFGQLFF; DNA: TGTGCCTGGAGTGACCGGTCAGGGTTCGGGCAGCTGTTTTTT
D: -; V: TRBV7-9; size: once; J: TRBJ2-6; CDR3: CASSLGAGGRNSGANVLTF; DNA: TGTGCCAGCAGCTTAGGGGCAGGGGGGAGGAACTCTGGGGCCAACGTCCTGACTTTC
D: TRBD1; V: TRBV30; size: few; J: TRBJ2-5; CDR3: CAWSTIRQGRVETQYF; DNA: TGTGCCTGGAGTACGATACGACAGGGAAGGGTTGAGACCCAGTACTTC
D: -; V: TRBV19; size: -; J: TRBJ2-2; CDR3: CASRLGFRTGELFF; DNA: TGTGCCAGTAGACTGGGGTTTCGAACCGGGGAGCTGTTTTTT
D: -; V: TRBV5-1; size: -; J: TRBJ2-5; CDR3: CASSLGGEETQYF; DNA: TGCGCCAGCAGCTTGGGAGGGGAGGAGACCCAGTACTTC
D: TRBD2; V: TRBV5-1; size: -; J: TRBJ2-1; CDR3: CASSPQGTSGRGAYNEQFF; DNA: TGCGCCAGCAGCCCTCAAGGGACTAGCGGGCGGGGGGCCTACAATGAGCAGTTCTTC
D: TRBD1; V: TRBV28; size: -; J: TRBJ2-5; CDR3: CASSDWDRETQYF; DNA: TGTGCCAGCAGTGACTGGGACAGGGAGACCCAGTACTTC
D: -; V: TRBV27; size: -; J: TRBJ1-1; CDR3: CASSGTLGLSEAFF; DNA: TGTGCCAGCAGTGGGACGCTCGGGTTGTCTGAAGCTTTCTTT
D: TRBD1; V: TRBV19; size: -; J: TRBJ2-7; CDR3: CASSKKAGTGVYEQYF; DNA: TGTGCCAGTAGTAAAAAAGCCGGGACAGGGGTCTACGAGCAGTACTTC
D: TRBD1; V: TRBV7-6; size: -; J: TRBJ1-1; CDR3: CASSLDRGAFF; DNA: TGTGCCAGCAGTCTAGACAGGGGAGCTTTCTTT
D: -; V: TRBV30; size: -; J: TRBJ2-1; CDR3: CAWSVRASPSYNEQFF; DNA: TGTGCCTGGAGTGTACGGGCTTCCCCCTCCTACAATGAGCAGTTCTTC
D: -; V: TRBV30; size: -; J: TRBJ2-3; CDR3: CAWSGAVSTDTQYF; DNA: TGTGCCTGGAGCGGCGCGGTGAGCACAGATACGCAGTATTTT
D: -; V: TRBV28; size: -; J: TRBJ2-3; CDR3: CASSGTSTDTQYF; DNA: TGTGCCAGCAGTGGGACTAGCACAGATACGCAGTATTTT
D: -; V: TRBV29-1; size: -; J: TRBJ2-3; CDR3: CSVEMGGKVADTQYF; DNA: TGCAGCGTTGAGATGGGTGGGAAAGTGGCAGATACGCAGTATTTT
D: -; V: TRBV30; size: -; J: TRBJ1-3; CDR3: CAWESGNTIYF; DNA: TGTGCCTGGGAGTCCGGAAACACCATATATTTT
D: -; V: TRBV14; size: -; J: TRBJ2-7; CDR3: CASSHSGEQYF; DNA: TGTGCCAGCAGCCATAGCGGCGAGCAGTACTTC
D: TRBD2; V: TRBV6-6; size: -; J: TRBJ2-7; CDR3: CASSYGSLAATYEQYF; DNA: TGTGCCAGCAGTTACGGCAGCCTAGCGGCTACCTACGAGCAGTACTTC
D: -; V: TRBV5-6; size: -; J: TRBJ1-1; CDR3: CASSSALTGRTEAFF; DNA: TGTGCCAGCAGCTCGGCCTTAACAGGGAGGACTGAAGCTTTCTTT